One sample yielded the 15 T cell receptor beta chains listed below, sequenced in a study of shared clonotypes between healthy human individuals. Data came from immunoSEQ multiplex PCR; TCRdb stores just in-frame clones and leaves some out. The sample records 1.5 million to 2.5 million clones, approximately 95% being singletons. Naive CD8 cells lacked CD45RO and underwent positive selection for CCR7, leaving out terminally differentiated effector memory CD45RA+ cells. Sequenced material: naive CD8+ T cells sorted from blood. The receptor source for this set is a young man in good health.

Comments on this clone: An end of the junction differs from the germline gene, which may be a read error. The chain combines TRBV7-7 with TRBJ2-5; D unresolved. From germline, CDR1 is SSHAT and CDR2 FNYEAQ (reference sequence). This CDR3 is 15 amino acids long. CDR3 protein: CASSLGPSERETQYF. CDR3 DNA sequence: TGTGCTAGCAGCTTAGGGCCCTCGGAAAGAGAGACCCAGTACTTC.

The chain combines TRBV6-6 with TRBJ2-3; unclear D gene. The CDR3 is 13 residues long. Trimming stripped 5 bases from V and 5 bases from J, with 11 bases between. Germline CDR1 reads MNHNY; CDR2 reads SVGAGI (reference sequence). CDR3 nucleotide sequence: TGTGCCAGCAGTCGACCCGGACGAGATACGCAGTATTTT. Residues: CASSRPGRDTQYF.

The chain employs TRBV4-1 and TRBJ1-2; D call uncertain. V lost 4 bases and J 8 bases, leaving 11 bases between the germline ends. This CDR3 spans 12 amino acids. Looked up from germline, CDR1 is MGHRA and CDR2 is YSYEKL. The CDR3 bases are TGCGCCAGCAGCCCGGGAACTGGAGGCTACACCTTC. This sequence encodes CASSPGTGGYTF.

The chain recombines TRBV2 with TRBJ2-7, with D perhaps matching TRBD1 (6 bases). The CDR3 has 13 residues. CDR1 SNHLY and CDR2 FYNNEI come from the germline V gene. The germline V and J ends were trimmed by 5 bases and 2 bases, with 10 bases remaining between them. The CDR3 region has the DNA TGTGCCAGCAGTCTGGACAGTGCCTACGAGCAGTACTTC. Protein: CASSLDSAYEQYF.

The chain joins TRBV7-9 to TRBJ2-3, with D possibly TRBD1 on 6 matching bases. Germline CDR1 and CDR2: SEHNR and FQNEAQ (reference sequence). V lost 3 bases, J lost 6 bases, and 10 bases lay in between. The CDR3 sequence is 13 residues long. For the CDR3, the DNA is TGTGCCAGCAGCTTCACAGGGTCGGATACGCAGTATTTT. This sequence encodes CASSFTGSDTQYF. The variable domain in full, with the rest retrieved from reference TRBV7-9 and TRBJ2-3, is DTGVSQNPRHKITKRGQNVTFRCDPISEHNRLYWYRQTLGQGPEFLTYFQNEAQLEKSRLLSDRFSAERPKGSFSTLEIQRTEQGDSAMYLCASSFTGSDTQYFGPGTRLTVL.

This clone is a singleton in its sample. This specimen includes other DNA sequences encoding the same CDR3. The J gene is TRBJ2-7, the V gene TRBV6-1, with unresolved D. Germline CDR1 MNHNS, CDR2 SASEGT. Trimming removed 7 bases at V and 1 base at J, with 11 bases between. The CDR3 loop spans 13 amino acids. The CDR3 bases are TGTGCCAGCACCGTAGGCAGATCCTACGAGCAGTACTTC. It is translated as CASTVGRSYEQYF.

As concerns this clone: Distinct nucleotide sequences in the sample also encode this CDR3. V is TRBV19 and J is TRBJ2-7; unclear D gene. Trimming pared 3 bases from V and 2 bases from J, leaving 8 bases between. This CDR3 is built from 13 residues. Germline assignment: CDR1 LNHDA and CDR2 SQIVND (reference sequence). The CDR3 bases are TGTGCCAGTAGTATTGCAGGAGCCTACGAGCAGTACTTC. Amino acids: CASSIAGAYEQYF. Filled out from reference TRBV19 and TRBJ2-7, the complete variable domain reads DGGITQSPKYLFRKEGQNVTLSCEQNLNHDAMYWYRQDPGQGLRLIYYSQIVNDFQKGDIAEGYSVSREKKESFPLTVTSAQKNPTAFYLCASSIAGAYEQYFGPGTRLTVT.

With respect to this clone: This sample includes further DNA sequences coding for the same CDR3. This sequence joins TRBV5-4 and TRBJ2-7; D gene unclear. V lost 4 bases to trimming and J lost 2 bases, with 7 bases between them. CDR3 length: 12 amino acids. Germline lookup yields CDR1 SGHNT and CDR2 YYREEE (reference sequence). The CDR3 is CASSLGTYEQYF. The CDR3 coding sequence is TGTGCCAGCAGCCTGGGGACCTACGAGCAGTACTTC.

Concerning this clone: The same CDR3 also results from other DNA sequences found in this sample. The chain joins TRBV7-9 to TRBJ2-7; no firm D call. The V gene lost 1 base and the J gene lost 6 bases, with 7 bases spanning the gap. Germline V gene data show CDR1 as SEHNR and CDR2 as FQNEAQ (reference sequence). This CDR3 is 12 amino acids long. The chain's CDR3 is CASSLGIGEQYF. The DNA of the CDR3 is TGTGCCAGCAGCTTAGGCATCGGCGAGCAGTACTTC.

In the case of this clone: This sample includes further DNA sequences coding for the same CDR3. The V gene is TRBV5-1, the J gene TRBJ2-7; D unresolved. CDR1 and CDR2 (germline): SGHRS, YFSETQ. CDR3 length equals 13 residues. V dropped 1 base and J dropped 3 bases, with 8 bases sitting between them. DNA for the CDR3: TGCGCCAGCAGCTTGACTCCGAGCTACGAGCAGTACTTC. As protein: CASSLTPSYEQYF. The full variable domain, its missing parts supplied by reference TRBV5-1 and TRBJ2-7, is KAGVTQTPRYLIKTRGQQVTLSCSPISGHRSVSWYQQTPGQGLQFLFEYFSETQRNKGNFPGRFSGRQFSNSRSEMNVSTLELGDSALYLCASSLTPSYEQYFGPGTRLTVT.

This chain connects TRBV19 to TRBJ2-3; a possible D gene is TRBD2 (6 bases). The CDR3 contains 14 residues. V shed 6 bases and J shed 1 base, with 11 bases lying between them. Germline V CDR1 and CDR2: LNHDA, SQIVND (reference sequence). CDR3 DNA sequence: TGTGCCAGTAGCGGGGGATGGGGCACAGATACGCAGTATTTT. Protein: CASSGGWGTDTQYF.

The chain recombines TRBV5-4 with TRBJ2-7, with D tentatively TRBD1 or TRBD2 (6 bases each). This CDR3 has 12 residues. V lost 5 bases, J lost 6 bases, and 12 bases lay in between. Germline-derived CDR1 and CDR2 are SGHNT and YYREEE (reference sequence). The CDR3 nucleotides read TGTGCCAGCAGAGGGGGGCCAACCGAGCAGTACTTC. Encoded protein: CASRGGPTEQYF.

As concerns this clone: This same CDR3 is encoded by further DNA sequences in the sample. The chain joins TRBV4-3 to TRBJ2-7, with TRBD2 as a possible D gene (6 bases). The V end was cut by 1 base, the J end by 1 base, with 8 bases between. This CDR3 has 14 amino acids. Germline V CDR1 and CDR2: LGHNA, YSLEER. This chain's CDR3 is CASSQGRGSYEQYF. The CDR3 DNA sequence: TGCGCCAGCAGCCAAGGTCGGGGGTCCTACGAGCAGTACTTC.

V is TRBV27 and J is TRBJ1-5; D gene uncertain. The CDR3 extends over 13 amino acids. V lost 3 bases to trimming and J lost 5 bases, with 8 bases between them. CDR1 and CDR2 from the germline V gene are MNHEY and SMNVEV (reference sequence). Here the CDR3 DNA reads TGTGCCAGCAGTTTCCAGGCGGATCAGCCCCAGCATTTT. Translated: CASSFQADQPQHF.

This chain links TRBV6-5 with TRBJ2-5; 8 nucleotides match TRBD2. J gave up 2 bases and V 5 bases, and 7 bases lay outside the gene matches. The germline V gene has CDR1 MNHEY and CDR2 SVGAGI. This CDR3 has 15 residues. CDR3 in amino acids: CASSLSGGVQETQYF. The CDR3 DNA sequence: TGTGCCAGCAGTCTATCGGGGGGGGTTCAAGAGACCCAGTACTTC.